These 8 T cell receptor beta chains were all obtained from the same sample, sequenced in a study of blood T cell repertoires in COVID-19. This table comes from immunoSEQ multiplex PCR, and its TCRdb copy is limited to in-frame clones, with some not included. There are roughly 310,000 clones in the sample; around 87% occur only once, and 4% lies in the top ten. The material sequenced was peripheral blood. Receptor source: a woman aged 45 to 65 with active or convalescent COVID-19.

This clone was observed a handful of times. This chain joins TRBV19 and TRBJ2-7; 8 positions agree with TRBD1. CDR1 and CDR2 from the germline V gene are LNHDA and SQIVND (reference sequence). The CDR3 length is 15 residues. With 2 bases clipped from V and 2 bases from J, the junction kept 5 bases outside the gene matches. Here the CDR3 DNA reads TGTGCCAGTAGTATACCCGGGACAGGAACCTACGAGCAGTACTTC. It specifies CASSIPGTGTYEQYF.

CDR3 nucleotide sequence: TGTGCCAGCAGTTCGATGGCGGGGTACGAGCAGTACTTC. The encoded protein is CASSSMAGYEQYF. The rearrangement uses TRBV27 and TRBJ2-7, with D possibly matching TRBD2 (6 bases). The germline V gene encodes CDR1 MNHEY and CDR2 SMNVEV (reference sequence). V was pared by 4 bases and J by 4 bases, with 11 bases between. This CDR3 has 13 amino acids.

CDR3: CASSQEAGPGRDNSPLHF. In DNA form, the CDR3 reads TGCGCCAGCAGCCAAGAGGCGGGGCCAGGGAGGGATAATTCACCCCTCCACTTT. V usage is TRBV4-3 and J usage is TRBJ1-6; a possible D gene is TRBD1 (5 bases). Trimming removed 0 bases at V and 5 bases at J, with 17 bases between. CDR1 is LGHNA, CDR2 YSLEER, per germline. The CDR3 covers 18 residues.

V and J are TRBV9 and TRBJ2-1, with TRBD1 identical over 10 bases. V lost 1 base to trimming and J lost 6 bases; unmatched junction nucleotides: 10. This CDR3 is built from 17 residues. CDR1 is SGDLS, CDR2 YYNGEE, per germline. CDR3 nucleotides: TGTGCCAGCAGCGTATTTCCCGACAGGGGGCCCTTCAATGAGCAGTTCTTC. Translation gives CASSVFPDRGPFNEQFF.

This clone has a handful of counts. V and J are TRBV18 and TRBJ2-7; D not certain. Per the germline V gene, CDR1 is KGHSH and CDR2 is LQKENI. V lost 0 bases and J lost 0, with 9 bases in between. The CDR3 loop spans 15 amino acids. The CDR3 loop is CASSPPMGSSYEQYF. The CDR3 nucleotides are TGTGCCAGCTCACCACCGATGGGCAGCTCCTACGAGCAGTACTTC.

The table lists this clone with a few counts. The same CDR3 is also encoded by other DNA sequences in this sample. The chain recombines TRBV30 with TRBJ2-1; 10 nucleotides match TRBD2. CDR1 is GTSNPN and CDR2 is SVGIG in the germline V gene (reference sequence). Germline trimming cut 0 bases from V and 7 bases from J; bases unmatched to any gene: 6. The CDR3 runs 15 residues. The chain's CDR3 is CAWSVRAGGRNEQFF. The CDR3 DNA reads TGTGCCTGGAGTGTACGAGCGGGAGGGAGAAATGAGCAGTTCTTC.

The V call is TRBV6-2 or TRBV6-3, the J call TRBJ1-5; 10 bases agree with TRBD1. Germline loops: CDR1 MNHEY, CDR2 SVGEGT. The CDR3 has 18 residues. J lost 3 bases, V lost 1 base, and 9 bases had no gene match. CDR3 nucleotide sequence: TGTGCCAGCAGTTACTTCGGGACAGGGGTTTCTGCCAATCAGCCCCAGCATTTT. Its protein product is CASSYFGTGVSANQPQHF.

The rearrangement uses TRBV28 and TRBJ2-3, with 8 bases that match TRBD2. V dropped 8 bases and J dropped 5; count of bases not matched to a gene: 9. CDR1 is MDHEN and CDR2 is SYDVKM in the germline V gene. The CDR3 loop spans 14 amino acids. The DNA of the CDR3 is TGTGCCAGCGGCCCGGGGGGGCGGGGAGATACGCAGTATTTT. This codes for CASGPGGRGDTQYF.